This T cell receptor (beta chain) was identified in a study of T cell changes during pregnancy in multiple sclerosis. The data were produced by immunoSEQ multiplex PCR, yet TCRdb's version contains in-frame clones alone and is incomplete. This sample yields around 96,000 clones, of which roughly 94% are seen a single time; about 1.6% belongs to the top ten. Here the sequenced sample was peripheral blood, taken after pregnancy. This receptor was obtained from a female donor in good health, enrolled as a control in a pregnancy study.

CDR3 in amino acids: CASSVSGYGYTF. Written as DNA, the CDR3 is TGTGCCAGCAGTGTGTCAGGCTATGGCTACACCTTC. V gene TRBV2 combines with J gene TRBJ1-2, with unresolved D. The germline gives CDR1 SNHLY, CDR2 FYNNEI. This CDR3 is 12 amino acids long. The V end lost 4 bases, the J end lost 4 bases, and 7 bases lay between the germline ends.